The 25 T cell receptor beta chains below come from one sample, sequenced in a study of cytomegalovirus exposure and HLA in healthy donors. 13 Jbeta primers and 60 Vbeta primers were used for the PCR. The data were produced by immunoSEQ multiplex PCR, yet TCRdb's version contains in-frame clones alone and is incomplete. This sample has about 160,000 clones, with 70% to 80% found just once. Sequenced: PBMCs. The receptors originated from a male donor in good health and CMV-seronegative.

The chain uses TRBV4-1 and TRBJ2-3; a possible D gene is TRBD2 (6 bases). Germline assignment: CDR1 MGHRA and CDR2 YSYEKL. The CDR3 sequence is 13 residues long. V dropped 5 bases and J dropped 3 bases, with 9 bases sitting between them. CDR3 bases: TGCGCCAGCAGCTTTCGGGGGACAGATACGCAGTATTTT. It encodes CASSFRGTDTQYF.

The rearrangement links TRBV7-9 to TRBJ2-7; 15 bases agree with TRBD2. Looked up from germline, CDR1 is SEHNR and CDR2 is FQNEAQ (reference sequence). The CDR3 loop spans 14 amino acids. The J segment lost 7 bases and the V segment lost 5 bases, leaving 3 bases of the junction unmatched. CDR3 sequence (DNA): TGTGCCAGCAGCCTCGGACTAGCGGGAGGGGAGCAGTACTTC. Its protein is CASSLGLAGGEQYF.

This chain connects TRBV6-1 to TRBJ1-5; 8 bases agree with TRBD1. The CDR3 totals 13 residues. The V segment lost 6 bases and the J segment 7 bases; nucleotides outside the gene matches: 5. The germline CDR1 and CDR2 sequences are MNHNS and SASEGT. Written as DNA, the CDR3 is TGTGCCAGCAGGGACAGGGTACGGCAGCCCCAGCATTTT. It codes for CASRDRVRQPQHF.

Points on this clone: Other DNA variants within this sample encode the same CDR3. The rearrangement joins TRBV27 to TRBJ2-2, with 8 bases matching TRBD1. The junction had 1 base not matched to a gene; V was cut back by 1 base and J by 0 bases. The length of the CDR3 is 16 residues. From germline, CDR1 is MNHEY and CDR2 SMNVEV (reference sequence). The CDR3 DNA reads TGTGCCAGCAGTTTATTGACAGGGGCGAACACCGGGGAGCTGTTTTTT. Translating it yields CASSLLTGANTGELFF.

The chain carries TRBV5-4 and TRBJ1-1; D possibly corresponds to TRBD1 (6 bases). Germline CDR1 is SGHNT and CDR2 is YYREEE (reference sequence). This CDR3 has 14 residues. Trimming shortened V by 4 bases and J by 5 bases, and 15 bases separated the two germline ends. CDR3 loop: CASSPGGRRTEAFF. In DNA, the CDR3 is TGTGCCAGCAGCCCGGGGGGCAGGCGGACTGAAGCTTTCTTT.

This clone appeared once. The rearrangement joins TRBV29-1 to TRBJ1-6; D remains ambiguous. V was cut by 4 bases and J by 3 bases, with 10 bases left in between. This CDR3 spans 14 amino acids. Germline CDR1 is SQVTM and CDR2 is ANQGSEA. CDR3 coding DNA: TGCAGCGTTGGTGACGGAGGCTATAATTCACCCCTCCACTTT. Translating gives CSVGDGGYNSPLHF.

This chain links TRBV9 with TRBJ2-1; maybe TRBD1 (7 bases). CDR3 length: 15 residues. Germline V gene data show CDR1 as SGDLS and CDR2 as YYNGEE. V was shortened by 3 bases and J by 4 bases, with 14 bases between the two germline ends. CDR3 nucleotide sequence: TGTGCCAGCAGCGGCGGGACAGCCGAATACAATGAGCAGTTCTTC. This gives the protein CASSGGTAEYNEQFF.

The chain recombines TRBV19 with TRBJ2-7; perhaps TRBD1 as D (6 bases). Germline CDR1 and CDR2: LNHDA and SQIVND (reference sequence). The CDR3 is made up of 13 amino acids. V gave up 5 bases and J gave up 1 base, with 9 bases separating them. The CDR3 here is CASSADRSYEQYF. CDR3 nucleotide sequence: TGTGCCAGTAGTGCCGACAGGTCCTACGAGCAGTACTTC.

V is TRBV14 and J is TRBJ2-5; a possible D gene is TRBD1 (6 bases). The CDR3 loop spans 23 amino acids. V was trimmed by 3 bases and J by 1 base, leaving 36 bases between them. Germline loops: CDR1 SGHDN, CDR2 FVKESK. CDR3: CASSQKVGARWGSRQIRQETQYF. CDR3 sequence (DNA): TGTGCCAGCAGCCAGAAAGTGGGGGCGCGTTGGGGTAGTCGGCAGATTCGCCAAGAGACCCAGTACTTC.

This clone has just a few counts. At one boundary the junction diverges from the germline segment, which might be a read error. J is TRBJ1-2 and V is TRBV7-7, with D unclear. The CDR3 totals 11 residues. The V gene's germline CDR1 is SSHAT and CDR2 FNYEAQ (reference sequence). CDR3 in DNA: TGTGCTAGCAGTAAGGCGGATGGCTACACCTTC. Translated: CASSKADGYTF.

The V and J genes are TRBV9 and TRBJ2-2, with TRBD1 identical over 7 bases. V lost 3 bases to trimming and J lost 5 bases; unmatched junction nucleotides: 1. Germline lookup yields CDR1 SGDLS and CDR2 YYNGEE. This CDR3 contains 13 residues. The CDR3 nucleotides read TGTGCCAGCAGCGCACAGGGGACCGGGGAGCTGTTTTTT. This encodes CASSAQGTGELFF.

This clone appeared a few times. The V and J genes are TRBV4-3 and TRBJ1-2; 7 bases agree with TRBD1. CDR3 length equals 18 residues. The junction had 15 bases not matched to a gene; V was cut back by 1 base and J by 4 bases. CDR1 LGHNA and CDR2 YSLEER come from the germline V gene. In DNA form, the CDR3 reads TGCGCCAGCAGCCAAGCCAGGCAGGGACAGACCTCCCCCTATGGCTACACCTTC. Its protein product is CASSQARQGQTSPYGYTF.

In its sample, this clone was seen once. The chain has TRBV13 and TRBJ2-1, with D possibly matching TRBD2 (6 bases). V lost 4 bases to trimming and J lost 2 bases, with 18 bases between them. CDR1 is PRHDT and CDR2 is FYEKMQ in the germline V gene (reference sequence). The CDR3 has 17 amino acids. CDR3 sequence: CASSWDSGVPTYNEQFF. The CDR3 DNA reads as TGTGCCAGCAGCTGGGATAGCGGAGTCCCCACCTACAATGAGCAGTTCTTC. Full variable domain (remainder filled in from reference TRBV13 and TRBJ2-1): AAGVIQSPRHLIKEKRETATLKCYPIPRHDTVYWYQQGPGQDPQFLISFYEKMQSDKGSIPDRFSAQQFSDYHSELNMSSLELGDSALYFCASSWDSGVPTYNEQFFGPGTRLTVL.

V usage is TRBV4-3 and J usage is TRBJ2-7; 7 nucleotides line up with TRBD1. Germline V gene lookup returns CDR1 LGHNA and CDR2 YSLEER. CDR3 length: 14 residues. Unmatched junction bases numbered 3, after V lost 1 base and J lost 3 bases. The CDR3 spells CASSQVRDSYEQYF. The CDR3 DNA reads TGCGCCAGCAGCCAAGTCCGGGACAGCTACGAGCAGTACTTC.

The V gene is TRBV4-3, the J gene TRBJ2-7, with 7 nucleotides matching TRBD2. V lost 2 bases and J lost 2; bases outside the gene matches: 6. The CDR3 totals 15 residues. CDR1 is LGHNA, CDR2 YSLEER, per germline. In DNA, the CDR3 is TGCGCCAGCAGCCAAATCGCGGGGAGGGCCTACGAGCAGTACTTC. Protein sequence: CASSQIAGRAYEQYF.

This chain uses TRBV11-3 with TRBJ2-7; no definite D call. The V and J ends lost 5 bases and 3 bases respectively, with 11 bases between them. Germline values: CDR1 SGHNT, CDR2 YENEEA. The CDR3 runs to 13 residues. The CDR3 sequence is CASSPAASYEQYF. The CDR3 DNA reads TGTGCCAGCAGCCCGGCGGCTAGCTACGAGCAGTACTTC. Full variable domain (remainder filled in from reference TRBV11-3 and TRBJ2-7): EAGVVQSPRYKIIEKKQPVAFWCNPISGHNTLYWYLQNLGQGPELLIRYENEEAVDDSQLPKDRFSAERLKGVDSTLKIQPAELGDSAVYLCASSPAASYEQYFGPGTRLTVT.

The chain links TRBV5-1 to TRBJ2-1; 15 positions agree with TRBD2. CDR1 is SGHRS and CDR2 is YFSETQ in the germline V gene. This CDR3 spans 19 amino acids. V lost 3 bases and J lost 0; bases outside the gene matches: 7. The CDR3 here is CASSSLGTSGRSSYNEQFF. The CDR3 bases are TGCGCCAGCAGCTCCCTCGGGACTAGCGGGAGGAGCTCCTACAATGAGCAGTTCTTC.

The chain couples TRBV12-1 to TRBJ2-5; TRBD2 reflects the table's D call only, with no check against the DNA. TRBV12-1 is classified as a pseudogene. The CDR3 has 13 amino acids. The CDR3 is CASSFGTSETQYF. DNA of the CDR3: TGTGCCAGCAGCTTCGGGACTTCGGAGACCCAGTACTTC.

This chain joins TRBV5-1 and TRBJ2-7, with D possibly matching TRBD2 (6 bases). The germline CDR1 and CDR2 sequences are SGHRS and YFSETQ. The CDR3 contains 16 residues. V shed 4 bases and J shed 3 bases, with 20 bases lying between them. For the CDR3, the DNA is TGCGCCAGCAGCCCGGGACTCAACCTAGGAGGCTACGAGCAGTACTTC. Its protein product is CASSPGLNLGGYEQYF.

This chain links TRBV7-2 with TRBJ1-1; 8 bases match TRBD1. Germline values: CDR1 SGHTA, CDR2 FQGNSA. The CDR3 is made up of 17 amino acids. V was clipped by 6 bases and J by 0 bases; unmatched bases: 12. The CDR3 region has the DNA TGTGCCAGCAGTCGCACAAACAGGGGGGGGGTGAACACTGAAGCTTTCTTT. Translating it yields CASSRTNRGGVNTEAFF.

The chain combines TRBV11-2 with TRBJ1-1, with TRBD1 identical over 9 bases. Looked up from germline, CDR1 is SGHAT and CDR2 is FQNNGV. V trimming: 4 bases; J trimming: 11 bases; junction bases outside the gene matches: 8. This CDR3 comprises 13 residues. The CDR3 bases are TGTGCCAGCAGCTCGACGGGACAGGGTAGCGCTTTCTTT. As protein: CASSSTGQGSAFF.

This clone was recorded once. The chain uses TRBV4-1 and TRBJ2-3, with 8 positions matching TRBD2. Germline values: CDR1 MGHRA, CDR2 YSYEKL. This CDR3 is 14 amino acids long. Germline trimming cut 4 bases from V and 11 bases from J; bases unmatched to any gene: 11. CDR3 protein: CASSRPGGAPVQYF. The CDR3 DNA reads as TGCGCCAGCAGCCGTCCGGGGGGGGCCCCGGTGCAGTATTTT.

The J gene is TRBJ1-5, the V gene TRBV2; D unclear. CDR1 and CDR2 (germline): SNHLY, FYNNEI. This CDR3 is built from 11 residues. Between the trimmed V and J ends, which lost 6 bases and 9 bases, there was a span of 9 bases. The CDR3 is CASSPGGPQHF. CDR3 in DNA: TGTGCCAGCAGCCCCGGCGGGCCCCAGCATTTT.

The CDR3 DNA sequence: TGTGCCAGCAGCGGGAGGGGGGGATCCACAGATACGCAGTATTTT. This encodes CASSGRGGSTDTQYF. The chain uses TRBV9 and TRBJ2-3, with TRBD2 as a possible D gene (7 bases). Per germline, CDR1 SGDLS and CDR2 YYNGEE. This CDR3 spans 15 amino acids. Trimming took off 3 bases at V and 2 bases at J, with 13 bases between the two ends.

The genes are TRBV6-1 and TRBJ1-3, with TRBD1 identical over 7 bases. Trimming took 6 bases from V and 0 from J; bases not matched to a gene: 5. The CDR3 is 15 amino acids. Looked up from germline, CDR1 is MNHNS and CDR2 is SASEGT. The CDR3 is CASRRQGSSGNTIYF. The CDR3 DNA is TGTGCCAGCAGAAGACAGGGAAGCTCTGGAAACACCATATATTTT.